This entry concerns a single T cell receptor (beta chain). The table lists this clonotype with a few counts. Its antigen remains unidentified. One base away there is no much larger clone; base qualities are not given. The CDR3 spans 14 residues, from the cysteine through the phenylalanine. Here the CDR3 DNA is all that survives: 42 bases in frame from base 1. The germline V gene gives CDR1 as MNHNS and CDR2 as SASEGT. Relative to germline, V is 2 bases shorter and J is 5 bases shorter, with 12 bases between their ends. These data originate in a study of regulatory T cells in long-lasting Graves disease (dated by TCRdb to the early 2020s). For context, the study as a whole: Persistent Graves' disease was defined as persistently positive TSH receptor autoantibodies together with antithyroid drug treatment for over 5 years. Patients with persistent Graves' disease were compared with patients with newly diagnosed Graves' disease using TCR sequencing and RNA sequencing of peripheral blood. The study took place in China and was registered as a clinical trial. A total of 33 samples underwent TCR sequencing, from roughly 13 patients with persistent Graves' disease and 20 patients with newly diagnosed Graves' disease. On average, persistent Graves' disease patients in the clinical cohort had been on antithyroid drugs for roughly 11 years.

Library creation used multiplex PCR. Data came from an Illumina HiSeq 4000. iRepertoire HTBI primers and Arm-PCR amplification of CDR3 regions were used to construct TCR beta libraries. Gel purification was performed on PCR products prior to sequencing. Regarding the original processing steps: Gene usage analysis of CDR3 amino acid clonotypes relied on the roughly 60 TRBV and 15 or so TRBJ segments identified across samples. COPE and FqMerger were used to merge the filtered high-quality paired reads into contigs. BLAST was used to align contigs to IMGT TRBV, TRBD and TRBJ reference genes, and CDR3 was defined according to IMGT. Clonotypes above 0.1% frequency were classified as highly expanded clones. Shannon entropy served as the measure of repertoire diversity, while the Gini coefficient captured V-J evenness. A clonotype was considered public if more than one individual shared it. TCRdb passed the public sequencing reads through fastp at Q25 and MiXCR, retaining productive beta sequences. Rows with a matching CDR3 protein are joined into one entry that keeps the most common DNA and genes. The V and J calls and clone size are TCRdb's, not the authors'. The sample records about 400,000 distinct CDR3 sequences, 20% of which are singletons. The ten largest clones capture under 25% of the sample.

Per the publication, the time point label means: persistent/refractory GD, antithyroid drugs over 5 years with positive TRAb. For both TCR sequencing and RNA sequencing, RNA was extracted from PBMCs using TRIzol. The diagnosis of Graves' disease followed American Thyroid Association guidelines. The patients came from an endocrinology department in Xi'an, China. Each patient gave roughly 10 milliliters of peripheral blood, collected in an EDTA anticoagulant tube. PBMCs were isolated by Ficoll Paque Plus density gradient separation without further T cell sorting. RNA quality was checked with an Agilent 2100 Bioanalyzer and agarose gel, and concentration with a NanoDrop 2000. Overall study results and their limits: Because the primary lesion, thyroid tissue, could not be accessed, the study looked at peripheral blood alone. TRBV28, TRBJ1-2 and TRBJ2-5 were preferentially used in persistent disease, while TRBV20-1 and TRBJ2-1 were favored in newly diagnosed disease. Compared with newly diagnosed patients, persistent Graves' disease patients had lower TCR Shannon entropy and fewer highly expanded clones, which suggests clonal expansion. The authors acknowledged the small sample size as a limitation that may reduce accuracy. Sequencing and analysis were limited to the TCR beta chain. More public clonotypes were shared among persistent patients (under 3,000) than among newly diagnosed patients (966).

The input for sequencing was peripheral blood mononuclear cells (PBMCs), taken when the disease was refractory, from a patient treated with antithyroid drugs. The chain joins TRBV6-1 to TRBJ1-2; 5 matching bases give a weak D call of TRBD1. This TCR was sampled from a female donor with Graves disease. The DNA reads TGTGCCAGCAGTGAAACCTCCGGGGGGTATGGCTACACCTTC. It encodes CASSETSGGYGYTF.